This TCR beta chain originates from a study of cytomegalovirus exposure and HLA in healthy donors. Across the study: An early data release held 80 million or so unique TCRs from HLA-typed donors. Study-wide points: In vitro work confirmed that a few CMV-associated chains recognize CMV antigens. Later, an analysis showed that TCR beta chains associated with HLA were more clonally expanded than others that were equally common. The investigators catalogued some 160 TCR beta chains as cytomegalovirus-associated.

For this clone: The antigen is not known.

Deletions cut 3 bases from V and 5 bases from J, with 8 bases between. The CDR3 totals 13 residues. Germline V gene data show CDR1 as SNHLY and CDR2 as FYNNEI. The PCR employed 60 Vbeta primers together with 13 Jbeta primers. Method: immunoSEQ multiplex PCR; TCRdb's copy keeps in-frame clones and lacks some. Here the sample spans approximately 160,000 clones, 82% being singletons. The chain has TRBV2 and TRBJ2-1; tentatively, D is TRBD2 (6 bases). Sequencing used PBMCs. The sequence was collected from a girl aged 2 to 10 in good health and CMV-seropositive. The CDR3 sequence: CASSDRGNNEQFF. The CDR3 DNA reads TGTGCCAGCAGTGATCGCGGGAACAATGAGCAGTTCTTC.